Below, 11 T cell receptor beta chains from the same sample are listed, as sequenced in a study of shared clonotypes between healthy human individuals. Clones were read by immunoSEQ multiplex PCR, and TCRdb kept only the in-frame ones, dropping some. Of 600,000 to 750,000 clones detected, less than 80% appear once; the ten largest clones hold 1.5% to 2%. Source material: memory CD4+ T cells sorted from blood. This sample's subset: CD45RA-negative fraction. These receptors all come from a woman aged 25 to 45 in good health.

This clone was picked up a small number of times. The chain combines TRBV18 with TRBJ1-3; D is possibly TRBD1 (6 bases). Germline CDR1 is KGHSH and CDR2 is LQKENI. The CDR3 totals 17 residues. V lost 5 bases and J lost 2, with 19 bases in between. As DNA, the CDR3 is TGTGCCAGCTCAGTTACAGGGAACAACGGACCTGGAAACACCATATATTTT. This translates into CASSVTGNNGPGNTIYF.

The chain couples TRBV29-1 to TRBJ2-3; no clear D. V shed 1 base and J shed 2 bases, with 4 bases lying between them. From germline, CDR1 is SQVTM and CDR2 ANQGSEA. This CDR3 contains 12 residues. CDR3 DNA: TGCAGCGTTGAAGGGGACACAGATACGCAGTATTTT. As protein: CSVEGDTDTQYF.

This clone was seen a handful of times. This chain uses TRBV5-1 with TRBJ2-7, with TRBD2 matching 12 bases. The J segment lost 3 bases and the V segment lost 0 bases, leaving 7 bases of the junction unmatched. CDR1 is SGHRS, CDR2 YFSETQ, per germline. This CDR3 spans 17 amino acids. The CDR3 coding sequence is TGCGCCAGCAGCTTGGATACCAGACTAGCGGGAGACTACGAGCAGTACTTC. Translated, it gives CASSLDTRLAGDYEQYF. Using reference TRBV5-1 and TRBJ2-7 for the parts outside the CDR3, the full variable domain is KAGVTQTPRYLIKTRGQQVTLSCSPISGHRSVSWYQQTPGQGLQFLFEYFSETQRNKGNFPGRFSGRQFSNSRSEMNVSTLELGDSALYLCASSLDTRLAGDYEQYFGPGTRLTVT.

The rearrangement links TRBV19 to TRBJ2-3; D may be TRBD1 or TRBD2 (6 bases each). This CDR3 comprises 14 residues. In germline, CDR1 is LNHDA, CDR2 SQIVND (reference sequence). V was shortened by 3 bases and J by 6 bases, with 13 bases between the two germline ends. CDR3 sequence reads: CASSIPGAPDTQYF. CDR3 DNA: TGTGCCAGTAGTATCCCGGGGGCGCCGGATACGCAGTATTTT.

The genes are TRBV7-8 and TRBJ1-2; D unclear. Trimming removed 5 bases at V and 9 bases at J, with 13 bases between. The CDR3 spans 12 residues. Germline loops: CDR1 SGHVS, CDR2 FQNEAQ. The CDR3 spells CASSPSLASYTF. Here the CDR3 DNA reads TGTGCCAGCAGCCCCAGTCTGGCGAGCTACACCTTC.

This clone has a handful of counts. The chain is built from TRBV2 and TRBJ2-4; TRBD2 aligns across 7 bases. CDR3 length: 15 residues. Looked up from germline, CDR1 is SNHLY and CDR2 is FYNNEI. V dropped 8 bases and J dropped 0; count of bases not matched to a gene: 7. The CDR3 sequence is CASSGGSLAKNIQYF. CDR3 coding DNA: TGTGCCAGCTCCGGGGGGAGCCTAGCCAAAAACATTCAGTACTTC.

The chain carries TRBV28 and TRBJ2-5; the match to TRBD2 covers 8 bases. The CDR3 is made up of 15 amino acids. The germline gives CDR1 MDHEN, CDR2 SYDVKM. V dropped 6 bases and J dropped 4; count of bases not matched to a gene: 10. CDR3 DNA: TGTGCCAGCAGCTCAGCCGGGAGGGAGGGAGAGACCCAGTACTTC. Protein sequence: CASSSAGREGETQYF.

This clone was seen only a few times. The rearrangement joins TRBV19 to TRBJ2-1; D gene uncertain. Germline V gene data show CDR1 as LNHDA and CDR2 as SQIVND (reference sequence). The CDR3 spans 11 residues. Trimming took off 6 bases at V and 12 bases at J, with 12 bases between the two ends. CDR3 nucleotide sequence: TGTGCCAGTAGAGCTCAAGGGTGGCAGTTCTTC. This sequence encodes CASRAQGWQFF.

This clone has only a few counts. The V call is TRBV2, the J call TRBJ1-2; D gene ambiguous. Trimming took 7 bases from V and 1 from J, leaving 16 bases between them. In germline, CDR1 is SNHLY, CDR2 FYNNEI. The CDR3 loop spans 15 amino acids. CDR3 in amino acids: CASTLESGVNYGYTF. In DNA form, the CDR3 reads TGTGCCAGCACACTCGAGTCAGGAGTTAACTATGGCTACACCTTC. Drawing the rest from reference TRBV2 and TRBJ1-2, the complete variable domain is EPEVTQTPSHQVTQMGQEVILRCVPISNHLYFYWYRQILGQKVEFLVSFYNNEISEKSEIFDDQFSVERPDGSNFTLKIRSTKLEDSAMYFCASTLESGVNYGYTFGSGTRLTVV.

This clone appeared many times. The rearrangement links TRBV15 to TRBJ2-7; D uncertain. Trimming left V 1 base short and J 5 bases short, with 12 bases between. CDR1 LNHNV and CDR2 YYDKDF come from the germline V gene (reference sequence). The CDR3 length is 14 residues. CDR3 in amino acids: CATSRATEGNEQYF. The CDR3 nucleotides are TGTGCCACCAGCAGAGCGACTGAAGGGAACGAGCAGTACTTC.

The chain is built from TRBV11-2 and TRBJ2-7, with 12 bases lining up with TRBD1. The CDR3 runs to 14 residues. Trimming removed 5 bases from V and 5 bases from J; junction bases left unmatched: 4. CDR1 SGHAT and CDR2 FQNNGV come from the germline V gene. The CDR3 is CASSRGQGANEQYF. Here the CDR3 DNA reads TGTGCCAGCAGCCGGGGACAGGGGGCTAACGAGCAGTACTTC.